This T cell receptor beta chain was retrieved from a study of T-cell memory formation after mild COVID-19. At the level of the study: TCR clusters were largely donor specific. Study-level results: A subset of responding clones appeared in pre-infection memory, suggesting cross-reactive memory joined. Shrinking CD4+ clones were chiefly CM and EM; CD8+ ones were chiefly EMRA.

5'RACE primed at constant segments yielded TCR alpha and TCR beta cDNA libraries bearing sample barcodes and UMIs. TCRdb called the 5' RACE reads again in MiXCR, with one record for every CDR3 protein. The table records under 700,000 distinct CDR3 sequences, around 21% of them present only once. In regard to this clonotype: Its antigen is unidentified.

Per germline, CDR1 SGHTA and CDR2 FQGNSA. Trimming cost V 3 bases and J 2 bases; bases outside gene matches: 4. The CDR3 covers 16 residues. This chain joins TRBV7-2 and TRBJ2-5; 12 bases agree with TRBD2. The TCR comes from an adult woman who had mild COVID-19 (a few samples of this study predate the infection). Cell type and time point are not known. Sequenced input: PBMCs or a T cell subset sorted from them (not recorded which). The CDR3: CASSLTGTSGQETQYF. DNA for the CDR3: TGTGCCAGCAGCTTGACCGGGACTAGCGGGCAAGAGACCCAGTACTTC. Full variable domain (remainder filled in from reference TRBV7-2 and TRBJ2-5): GAGVSQSPSNKVTEKGKDVELRCDPISGHTALYWYRQSLGQGLEFLIYFQGNSAPDKSGLPSDRFSAERTGGSVSTLTIQRTQQEDSAVYLCASSLTGTSGQETQYFGPGTRLLVL.